A single sample gave rise to the 20 T cell receptor beta chains below, sequenced in a study of T cell changes during pregnancy in multiple sclerosis. Method: immunoSEQ multiplex PCR; TCRdb's copy keeps in-frame clones and lacks some. This table has some 53,000 clones, around 92% appearing once. Sequencing used CD4+ T cells from peripheral blood mononuclear cells, obtained in the third trimester of pregnancy. These receptors originate from a female donor with multiple sclerosis, enrolled in a pregnancy study.

V and J are TRBV15 and TRBJ2-7; TRBD2 matches at 12 bases. V gave up 3 bases and J gave up 9 bases; unmatched junction bases: 6. The germline CDR1 and CDR2 sequences are LNHNV and YYDKDF (reference sequence). The CDR3 length is 14 residues. Written as DNA, the CDR3 is TGTGCCACCAGCAGCGCTAGCGGGGGGGCCAGGCAGTACTTC. Residues: CATSSASGGARQYF.

The chain has TRBV7-9 and TRBJ1-5, with D hard to call. In germline, CDR1 is SEHNR, CDR2 FQNEAQ (reference sequence). This CDR3 contains 14 residues. With 3 bases removed from V and 7 bases from J, the gap between germline ends came to 13 bases. CDR3 DNA sequence: TGTGCCAGCAGCTTCGAGGGAGAGGTGCAGCCCCAGCATTTT. It yields the protein CASSFEGEVQPQHF. Based on the CDR3 plus reference TRBV7-9 and TRBJ1-5, the full variable domain is DTGVSQNPRHKITKRGQNVTFRCDPISEHNRLYWYRQTLGQGPEFLTYFQNEAQLEKSRLLSDRFSAERPKGSFSTLEIQRTEQGDSAMYLCASSFEGEVQPQHFGDGTRLSIL.

The chain carries TRBV28 and TRBJ1-2, with a weak D call TRBD1 (6 bases). Trimming shortened V by 6 bases and J by 6 bases, and 14 bases separated the two germline ends. Germline values: CDR1 MDHEN, CDR2 SYDVKM. CDR3 length equals 13 residues. CDR3 in DNA: TGTGCCAGCAGCATCGCAGGGGTCCATGGCTACACCTTC. Translation: CASSIAGVHGYTF.

V usage is TRBV5-8 and J usage is TRBJ2-3; D perhaps matches TRBD2 (6 bases). The CDR3 contains 15 residues. Per germline, CDR1 SGHTS and CDR2 YDEGEE. The V end lost 5 bases, the J end lost 0 bases, and 13 bases lay between the germline ends. Written as DNA, the CDR3 is TGTGCCAGCAGTACGGACTACCAGAGCACAGATACGCAGTATTTT. Protein: CASSTDYQSTDTQYF.

The V and J genes are TRBV9 and TRBJ2-3, with TRBD2 identical over 12 bases. The CDR3 has 17 residues. V lost 0 bases and J lost 5; bases outside the gene matches: 7. Germline CDR1 reads SGDLS; CDR2 reads YYNGEE. Written as DNA, the CDR3 is TGTGCCAGCAGCGTAGATCCTAGCGGGAGGGCCCAAGATACGCAGTATTTT. It specifies CASSVDPSGRAQDTQYF.

This clone was seen only once. The V call is TRBV5-1, the J call TRBJ1-4; no reliable D call. CDR1 and CDR2 (germline): SGHRS, YFSETQ. V was clipped by 4 bases and J by 8 bases, with 21 bases between them. This CDR3 contains 16 residues. DNA of the CDR3: TGCGCCAGCAGCCCCAGTGGTGGTGGCATATCGGAAAAACTGTTTTTT. This gives the protein CASSPSGGGISEKLFF.

This chain links TRBV11-2 with TRBJ1-1, with D perhaps matching TRBD1 (6 bases). Trimming left V 1 base short and J 1 base short, with 10 bases between. Per the germline V gene, CDR1 is SGHAT and CDR2 is FQNNGV. The CDR3 consists of 15 residues. The CDR3 spells CASSLVGGGNTEAFF. Written as DNA, the CDR3 is TGTGCCAGCAGCTTAGTAGGGGGGGGGAACACTGAAGCTTTCTTT.

This rearrangement joins TRBV11-3 to TRBJ2-2, with unresolved D. The CDR3 sequence is 17 residues long. V was shortened by 5 bases and J by 5 bases, with 21 bases between the two germline ends. Germline loops: CDR1 SGHNT, CDR2 YENEEA. The CDR3 loop reads CASSTIRPMESTGELFF. The CDR3, as DNA: TGTGCCAGCAGCACTATCCGTCCAATGGAAAGTACCGGGGAGCTGTTTTTT.

Comment on this clone: The junction and the germline gene differ at one end; a read error may be behind it. Other DNA sequences of this sample code for an identical CDR3. The chain couples TRBV27 to TRBJ2-5, with 10 bases fitting TRBD2. This CDR3 spans 15 amino acids. Germline V lookup: CDR1 MNHEY, CDR2 SMNVEV (reference sequence). CDR3 region: CASSLWLAGVETQYF. As DNA, the CDR3 is TGTGCCAGCAGCTTATGGCTAGCGGGGGTGGAGACCCAGTACTTC.

This chain connects TRBV5-4 to TRBJ2-2, with D tentatively TRBD1 (6 bases). The CDR3 loop spans 15 amino acids. Trimming took 4 bases from V and 1 from J, leaving 11 bases between them. Germline V lookup: CDR1 SGHNT, CDR2 YYREEE (reference sequence). This chain's CDR3 is CASSPARGNTGELFF. CDR3 in DNA: TGTGCCAGCAGCCCGGCCAGGGGGAACACCGGGGAGCTGTTTTTT.

The chain uses TRBV4-2 and TRBJ1-2; no clear D gene. The CDR3 extends over 13 amino acids. Trimming left V 2 bases short and J 7 bases short, with 11 bases between. Germline CDR1 and CDR2: LGHNA and YNFKEQ. Here the CDR3 DNA reads TGTGCCAGCAGCCAACTTACAGAGTCTGGCTACACCTTC. Translating it yields CASSQLTESGYTF.

The CDR3 coding sequence is TGCAGCGTTGAAGTGAGCGTCAGGGGTAATGAAAAACTGTTTTTT. It codes for CSVEVSVRGNEKLFF. The chain uses TRBV29-1 and TRBJ1-4, with a weak D call TRBD1 (6 bases). The CDR3 totals 15 residues. V lost 1 base and J 4 bases, leaving 13 bases between the germline ends. The germline V gene encodes CDR1 SQVTM and CDR2 ANQGSEA. The full variable domain, completed using reference TRBV29-1 and TRBJ1-4, is SAVISQKPSRDICQRGTSLTIQCQVDSQVTMMFWYRQQPGQSLTLIATANQGSEATYESGFVIDKFPISRPNLTFSTLTVSNMSPEDSSIYLCSVEVSVRGNEKLFFGSGTQLSVL.

This chain links TRBV27 with TRBJ1-1; D unclear. CDR3 size: 17 residues. Looked up from germline, CDR1 is MNHEY and CDR2 is SMNVEV (reference sequence). V dropped 5 bases and J dropped 4 bases, with 23 bases sitting between them. The CDR3 DNA sequence: TGTGCCAGCAGTCCGGGCGGGCGTGCCCGAAAAGCCACTGAAGCTTTCTTT. This codes for CASSPGGRARKATEAFF.

The chain employs TRBV6-6 and TRBJ1-2, with TRBD1 identical over 7 bases. Germline lookup yields CDR1 MNHNY and CDR2 SVGAGI (reference sequence). Unmatched junction bases numbered 13, after V lost 6 bases and J lost 3 bases. The CDR3 covers 16 residues. In nucleotides, the CDR3 is TGTGCCAGCAGACCTATTTCGAGGGGGCTTGACTATGGCTACACCTTC. Amino acid sequence: CASRPISRGLDYGYTF.

J is TRBJ1-5 and V is TRBV15, with TRBD1 as a possible D gene (5 bases). CDR1 and CDR2 (germline): LNHNV, YYDKDF (reference sequence). V dropped 3 bases and J dropped 1 base, with 10 bases sitting between them. This CDR3 has 15 amino acids. CDR3 in amino acids: CATSRETVSNQPQHF. CDR3 DNA sequence: TGTGCCACCAGCAGGGAGACAGTGAGCAATCAGCCCCAGCATTTT.

V is TRBV6-5 and J is TRBJ2-3; a weak D match, TRBD1 (5 bases). This CDR3 spans 15 amino acids. CDR1 and CDR2 from the germline V gene are MNHEY and SVGAGI. V dropped 6 bases and J dropped 1 base, with 14 bases sitting between them. The CDR3 region is CASSTVGAGTDTQYF. The CDR3 DNA reads TGTGCCAGCAGCACGGTAGGGGCGGGCACAGATACGCAGTATTTT.

The chain recombines TRBV29-1 with TRBJ2-7; 12 nucleotides align to TRBD2. CDR1 and CDR2 from the germline V gene are SQVTM and ANQGSEA. V was clipped by 6 bases and J by 6 bases; unmatched bases: 6. The CDR3 is 13 amino acids. CDR3 protein: CSVVTSGGSEQYF. CDR3 coding DNA: TGCAGCGTGGTGACTAGCGGGGGCTCCGAGCAGTACTTC.

CDR3 protein: CAATGASGNTIYF. As DNA, the CDR3 is TGTGCCGCCACAGGTGCCTCTGGAAACACCATATATTTT. V usage is TRBV19 and J usage is TRBJ1-3, with D maybe TRBD1 (5 bases). Germline V gene sequence: CDR1 LNHDA, CDR2 SQIVND (reference sequence). Trimming shortened V by 11 bases and J by 0 bases, and 11 bases separated the two germline ends. This CDR3 is built from 13 residues. Drawing the rest from reference TRBV19 and TRBJ1-3, the complete variable domain is DGGITQSPKYLFRKEGQNVTLSCEQNLNHDAMYWYRQDPGQGLRLIYYSQIVNDFQKGDIAEGYSVSREKKESFPLTVTSAQKNPTAFYLCAATGASGNTIYFGEGSWLTVV.

This rearrangement joins TRBV5-1 to TRBJ1-5; no clear D. CDR3 size: 14 residues. V gave up 0 bases and J gave up 7 bases, with 11 bases separating them. Germline V lookup: CDR1 SGHRS, CDR2 YFSETQ. DNA for the CDR3: TGCGCCAGCAGCTTGGGCCCCAAAGCCCAGCCCCAGCATTTT. It yields the protein CASSLGPKAQPQHF. The variable domain in full, completed from reference TRBV5-1 and TRBJ1-5, reads KAGVTQTPRYLIKTRGQQVTLSCSPISGHRSVSWYQQTPGQGLQFLFEYFSETQRNKGNFPGRFSGRQFSNSRSEMNVSTLELGDSALYLCASSLGPKAQPQHFGDGTRLSIL.

V gene TRBV4-2 combines with J gene TRBJ1-5; TRBD1 is a possible D gene (6 bases). CDR1 is LGHNA and CDR2 is YNFKEQ in the germline V gene. There are 14 residues in the CDR3. V shed 0 bases and J shed 7 bases, with 10 bases lying between them. CDR3 coding DNA: TGTGCCAGCAGCCAAGATGAACAGGGCCAGCCCCAGCATTTT. Amino acid sequence: CASSQDEQGQPQHF.